This T cell receptor beta chain emerged from a study of siplizumab effects on memory and regulatory T cells. Study-level results: Apparently more diverse than memory cells, naive T cells also seemed major alloresponse contributors. Proliferating siplizumab-cultured Tregs lacked confirmed suppressive function. The mean Treg-derived percentage of mappable alloreactive CD4+ clones was 60% to 70% with siplizumab compared with roughly 30% in controls.

Assays examined about 9.1 x 10^4 TCR templates per sample. Sequenced by immunoSEQ multiplex PCR; TCRdb stores in-frame clones only, minus some. The sample has about 110,000 clones; 92% are singletons. Trimming pared 4 bases from V and 0 bases from J, leaving 11 bases between. The CDR3 runs to 16 residues. Germline CDR1 and CDR2: SGDLS and YYNGEE. As to this clone: Its specificity is unknown.

The sequence was obtained from a human donor in good health. The chain carries TRBV9 and TRBJ1-6; D is uncertain. Source material: Tregs sorted from blood. CDR3 in amino acids: CASSPRLSSYNSPLHF. CDR3 DNA sequence: TGTGCCAGCAGCCCCCGTTTGAGCTCCTATAATTCACCCCTCCACTTT.